The 28 T cell receptor beta chains in this list originate from one sample, sequenced in a study of human T cells and chemical hapten exposure. Time point indicated: patch test 3, about 24 weeks after DPC sensitization. As to treatment: therapeutic diphenylcyclopropenone sensitization with weekly scalp DPC. TCRdb recomputed calls from the RACE reads with MiXCR, one row per CDR3 protein. The sample holds some 91,000 distinct CDR3 sequences, 27% seen once. Sequences were derived from whole blood, sampled in connection with sensitization to the hapten diphenylcyclopropenone (DPC). The receptors were sampled from a man aged 35-49 years with alopecia areata. Some clones in this sample may be carry-over from other donors' samples.

Only a few counts were recorded for this clonotype. The chain uses TRBV3-1 and TRBJ2-1, with D perhaps matching TRBD1 (5 bases). The germline V and J ends were trimmed by 1 base and 5 bases, with 12 bases remaining between them. The CDR3 is 15 amino acids. Germline V gives CDR1 LGHDT, CDR2 YNNKEL (reference sequence). CDR3: CASSQVGAGNNEQFF. The CDR3 coding sequence is TGTGCCAGCAGCCAAGTTGGGGCAGGGAACAATGAGCAGTTCTTC.

The genes are TRBV30 and TRBJ1-1, with D perhaps TRBD1 (6 bases). CDR1 and CDR2 from the germline V gene are GTSNPN and SVGIG (reference sequence). This CDR3 is 12 amino acids long. V shed 3 bases and J shed 6 bases, with 11 bases lying between them. CDR3: CAWSRGIAEAFF. In DNA form, the CDR3 reads TGTGCCTGGAGCAGGGGTATCGCTGAAGCTTTCTTT.

V and J are TRBV20-1 and TRBJ2-7, with 13 nucleotides matching TRBD2. The CDR3 is 14 amino acids. From germline, CDR1 is DFQATT and CDR2 SNEGSKA (reference sequence). V lost 4 bases and J lost 7; bases outside the gene matches: 7. This CDR3 reads CSAIKLAGGWEQYF. As DNA, the CDR3 is TGCAGTGCTATTAAACTAGCGGGAGGGTGGGAGCAGTACTTC.

A few counts support this clonotype. CDR3 protein: CASSLLLSGASSYNEQFF. CDR3 in DNA: TGTGCCAGCAGTTTATTGCTAAGCGGAGCGAGCTCCTACAATGAGCAGTTCTTC. This chain links TRBV28 with TRBJ2-1; the D gene is possibly TRBD2 (5 bases). The CDR3 loop spans 18 amino acids. V was pared by 1 base and J by 0 bases, with 16 bases between. CDR1 is MDHEN and CDR2 is SYDVKM in the germline V gene.

The chain recombines TRBV5-5 with TRBJ2-5; D could derive from TRBD1 or TRBD2 (5 bases each). Germline CDR1 is SGHKS and CDR2 is YYEKEE (reference sequence). The V end lost 4 bases, the J end lost 5 bases, and 15 bases lay between the germline ends. The CDR3 consists of 14 residues. The CDR3 region has the DNA TGTGCCAGCAGCCAAGGGACCCTGGGGGAGACCCAGTACTTC. It is translated as CASSQGTLGETQYF.

V and J are TRBV6-5 and TRBJ2-7; D is ambiguous. The V end lost 6 bases, the J end lost 3 bases, and 21 bases lay between the germline ends. Germline CDR1 is MNHEY and CDR2 is SVGAGI. The CDR3 extends over 16 amino acids. CDR3 loop: CASRVRNTQRFYEQYF. CDR3 coding DNA: TGTGCCAGCAGGGTCCGGAACACGCAGCGATTCTACGAGCAGTACTTC.

The CDR3 DNA reads TGCAGCGTTATAGAGCGGACAGGGTTGGATACGCAGTATTTT. Protein sequence: CSVIERTGLDTQYF. The chain couples TRBV29-1 to TRBJ2-3, with 8 bases aligning to TRBD1. Unmatched junction bases numbered 10, after V lost 5 bases and J lost 6 bases. CDR3 length: 14 amino acids. Germline V gene lookup returns CDR1 SQVTM and CDR2 ANQGSEA.

The V call is TRBV20-1, the J call TRBJ2-7; D not certain. The CDR3 has 13 amino acids. Trimming took off 0 bases at V and 1 base at J, with 7 bases between the two ends. Per the germline V gene, CDR1 is DFQATT and CDR2 is SNEGSKA (reference sequence). DNA for the CDR3: TGCAGTGCTAGAGAAAAACGTTCCTACGAGCAGTACTTC. Translated, it gives CSAREKRSYEQYF.

The chain uses TRBV11-2 and TRBJ2-1, with TRBD2 identical over 15 bases. The junction had 5 bases not matched to a gene; V was cut back by 5 bases and J by 9 bases. Germline assignment: CDR1 SGHAT and CDR2 FQNNGV. CDR3 length: 15 amino acids. The CDR3 protein is CASSRTSGRAGEQFF. CDR3 DNA sequence: TGTGCCAGCAGCCGGACTAGCGGGAGGGCCGGTGAGCAGTTCTTC.

The chain recombines TRBV5-5 with TRBJ1-4; 7 positions agree with TRBD1. Trimming took 4 bases from V and 3 from J; bases not matched to a gene: 9. This CDR3 region has 16 residues. CDR1 and CDR2 (germline): SGHKS, YYEKEE (reference sequence). For the CDR3, the DNA is TGTGCCAGCAGCCGGGAAGACAGGGTTGCTAATGAAAAACTGTTTTTT. The encoded protein is CASSREDRVANEKLFF.

The rearrangement joins TRBV7-9 to TRBJ2-3; 11 bases align to TRBD1. Trimming cost V 3 bases and J 7 bases; bases outside gene matches: 6. The CDR3 has 15 residues. Germline lookup yields CDR1 SEHNR and CDR2 FQNEAQ (reference sequence). The CDR3 loop is CASSLRRDRGNTQYF. In DNA, the CDR3 is TGTGCCAGCAGCTTGAGGAGGGACAGGGGGAATACGCAGTATTTT.

This sequence joins TRBV12-3 or TRBV12-4 and TRBJ1-3; D is unresolved. The CDR3 contains 13 residues. V was cut by 2 bases and J by 3 bases, with 5 bases left in between. CDR3 bases: TGTGCCAGCAGTTTATACGGTGGAAACACCATATATTTT. Protein product: CASSLYGGNTIYF.

This rearrangement joins TRBV6-1 to TRBJ1-5, with TRBD1 matching 9 bases. CDR3 length: 15 amino acids. With 7 bases clipped from V and 5 bases from J, the junction kept 9 bases outside the gene matches. Germline-derived CDR1 and CDR2 are MNHNS and SASEGT. Written as DNA, the CDR3 is TGTGCCAGCAAGAAGACAGGGGGAACGGATCAGCCCCAGCATTTT. Translating it yields CASKKTGGTDQPQHF.

The sample holds a few counts of this clonotype. V usage is TRBV2 and J usage is TRBJ2-3; tentative D call: TRBD1 (5 bases). The V end lost 10 bases, the J end lost 6 bases, and 17 bases lay between the germline ends. The length of the CDR3 is 13 residues. The germline CDR1 and CDR2 sequences are SNHLY and FYNNEI. CDR3 coding DNA: TGTGCCACTAGTTTGGGTGGGGCGGATACGCAGTATTTT. It is translated as CATSLGGADTQYF.

The CDR3 DNA sequence: TGTGCCAGCAGTCCGGGGGGGGAGTTACCAGATGGGAGAAAGTTCTTC. Amino acid sequence: CASSPGGELPDGRKFF. The chain is built from TRBV28 and TRBJ2-1; 8 bases map to TRBD2. V shed 5 bases, J shed 14 bases, and the junction held 20 bases outside the gene matches. CDR1 and CDR2 (germline): MDHEN, SYDVKM. This CDR3 is 16 amino acids long.

The J gene is TRBJ2-7, the V gene TRBV12-3 or TRBV12-4, with D uncertain. V was trimmed by 5 bases and J by 7 bases, leaving 18 bases between them. The CDR3 loop spans 14 amino acids. This CDR3 is CASSPPETRKEQYF. The CDR3 DNA reads as TGTGCCAGCAGTCCCCCCGAGACACGCAAGGAGCAGTACTTC.

This rearrangement joins TRBV10-3 to TRBJ2-7, with D uncertain. The CDR3 extends over 12 amino acids. Germline V CDR1 and CDR2: ENHRY, SYGVKD. Trimming cost V 3 bases and J 2 bases, with 5 bases left between them. The CDR3 is CAISDPPYEQYF. DNA of the CDR3: TGTGCCATCAGTGACCCCCCCTACGAGCAGTACTTC.

This clonotype appeared a few times. The chain employs TRBV5-1 and TRBJ2-3; 9 bases are a match to TRBD1. The CDR3 is 15 amino acids. Trimming cost V 5 bases and J 3 bases; bases outside gene matches: 7. The V gene's germline CDR1 is SGHRS and CDR2 YFSETQ. CDR3 residues: CASRLDRGGTDTQYF. CDR3 nucleotides: TGCGCCAGCAGACTCGACAGGGGGGGGACAGATACGCAGTATTTT.

The chain links TRBV2 to TRBJ2-1; D is uncertain. Trimming took 8 bases from V and 8 from J, leaving 19 bases between them. This CDR3 is built from 14 residues. The V gene's germline CDR1 is SNHLY and CDR2 FYNNEI. The CDR3 region has the DNA TGTGCCAGCCCTGGCGGCGTGAATTTGGATGAGCAGTTCTTC. It specifies CASPGGVNLDEQFF.

This clonotype came up many times. This chain connects TRBV3-1 to TRBJ2-3; D is undetermined. The CDR3 length is 15 residues. The V end was cut by 3 bases, the J end by 0 bases, with 10 bases between. The germline V gene has CDR1 LGHDT and CDR2 YNNKEL (reference sequence). CDR3 sequence: CASSQVTTSTDTQYF. The CDR3 DNA is TGTGCCAGCAGCCAGGTCACTACTAGCACAGATACGCAGTATTTT.

This clonotype was seen many times. V is TRBV28 and J is TRBJ1-5; D might be TRBD1 (5 bases). The V and J ends lost 2 bases and 2 bases respectively, with 19 bases between them. Germline V gene sequence: CDR1 MDHEN, CDR2 SYDVKM. The CDR3 covers 18 residues. The CDR3 coding sequence is TGTGCCAGCAGTTTACCCAGTTCGAGAAGGGGAGGCAATCAGCCCCAGCATTTT. Amino acid sequence: CASSLPSSRRGGNQPQHF.

The sample holds a few counts of this clonotype. V is TRBV10-2 and J is TRBJ1-6; 7 nucleotides match TRBD1. The CDR3 has 14 residues. Germline V CDR1 and CDR2: WSHSY, SAAADI. V shed 7 bases, J shed 9 bases, and the junction held 9 bases outside the gene matches. The CDR3: CASNRQGVSSPLHF. The CDR3, as DNA: TGCGCCAGCAATAGACAGGGTGTTAGTTCACCCCTCCACTTT.

The chain has TRBV27 and TRBJ1-1; 7 bases are a match to TRBD1. Per the germline V gene, CDR1 is MNHEY and CDR2 is SMNVEV (reference sequence). This CDR3 contains 15 residues. J lost 5 bases, V lost 0 bases, and 6 bases had no gene match. The CDR3 DNA sequence: TGTGCCAGCAGTTTATCGCAGGGCAGGGGGACTGAAGCTTTCTTT. It encodes CASSLSQGRGTEAFF.

This clonotype was picked up a small number of times. This chain links TRBV20-1 with TRBJ2-7; TRBD2 agrees at 13 bases. The CDR3 loop spans 13 amino acids. The V and J ends lost 6 bases and 7 bases, in that order; junction bases with no gene match: 6. Germline CDR1 DFQATT, CDR2 SNEGSKA (reference sequence). The CDR3 spells CSAWTSGSGEQYF. CDR3 sequence (DNA): TGCAGTGCGTGGACTAGCGGGAGTGGGGAGCAGTACTTC.

This clonotype turned up a few times. This chain connects TRBV20-1 to TRBJ1-5, with 9 bases aligning to TRBD1. Per germline, CDR1 DFQATT and CDR2 SNEGSKA (reference sequence). The CDR3 runs 15 residues. J gave up 7 bases and V 0 bases, and 7 bases lay outside the gene matches. The CDR3 loop reads CSARDHRGLGQPQHF. In DNA, the CDR3 is TGCAGTGCTAGAGATCACAGGGGGCTAGGCCAGCCCCAGCATTTT.

There are a few counts of this clonotype. This chain connects TRBV7-9 to TRBJ2-5, with a possible D match to TRBD2 (6 bases). The V gene lost 5 bases and the J gene lost 4 bases, with 20 bases spanning the gap. Germline V gene lookup returns CDR1 SEHNR and CDR2 FQNEAQ (reference sequence). The CDR3 is made up of 16 amino acids. CDR3 region: CASSTGTGAEVETQYF. CDR3 bases: TGTGCCAGCAGCACAGGAACGGGAGCGGAAGTAGAGACCCAGTACTTC.

The CDR3 bases are TGTGCCAGCAGAAATAGCGGGAGTCGCAACACCGGGGAGCTGTTTTTT. Translating gives CASRNSGSRNTGELFF. The rearrangement uses TRBV12-3 or TRBV12-4 and TRBJ2-2, with TRBD2 identical over 9 bases. The CDR3 runs to 16 residues. Unmatched junction bases numbered 7, after V lost 6 bases and J lost 2 bases.

This rearrangement joins TRBV14 to TRBJ1-1, with TRBD1 identical over 7 bases. The CDR3 has 16 amino acids. Germline values: CDR1 SGHDN, CDR2 FVKESK. V lost 1 base, J lost 4 bases, and 9 bases stayed unmatched. The CDR3 is CASSQVGDSFATEAFF. For the CDR3, the DNA is TGTGCCAGCAGCCAAGTGGGGGACAGCTTTGCCACTGAAGCTTTCTTT.